This T cell receptor beta chain came from a study of T cells expressing NK-cell markers. Study overall: With respect to HCMV, seven of the eight sequenced donors were seropositive, and one was seronegative. General study points: NKG2C+ dominant clonotypes from several donors made up roughly 1.0-8% of CD8+ T cells.

Germline loops: CDR1 MNHEY, CDR2 SVGAGI. The CDR3 has 17 residues. What made the TCR beta cDNA was 5'RACE template switching with UMIs. TCRdb reprocessed the 5' RACE reads and reports one entry per CDR3 protein, with no DNA. The sample table includes about 380,000 distinct CDR3 sequences. Points on this clonotype: Its antigen is not known.

This TCR came from a man aged 18 to 69 in good health. Sequenced: blood T cells: a sorted CD56 or NKG2C T cell subset, CD4+ or CD8+ T cells, or bulk PBMC T cells (not recorded which). V gene TRBV6-5 combines with J gene TRBJ2-5; no DNA is available, so the TRBD2 call from TCRdb remains unchecked. CDR3 residues: CASSFMPGLAGRETQYF.